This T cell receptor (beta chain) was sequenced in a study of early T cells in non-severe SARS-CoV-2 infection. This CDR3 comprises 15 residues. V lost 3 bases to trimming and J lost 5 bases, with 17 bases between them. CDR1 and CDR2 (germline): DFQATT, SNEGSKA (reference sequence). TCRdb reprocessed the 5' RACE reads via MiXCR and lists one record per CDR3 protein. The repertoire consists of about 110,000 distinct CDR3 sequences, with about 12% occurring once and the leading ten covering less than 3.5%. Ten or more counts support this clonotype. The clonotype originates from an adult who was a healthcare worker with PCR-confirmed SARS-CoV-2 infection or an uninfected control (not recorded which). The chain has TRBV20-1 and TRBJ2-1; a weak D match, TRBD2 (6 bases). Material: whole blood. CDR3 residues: CSARIAGRLNNEQFF. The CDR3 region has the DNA TGCAGTGCTAGGATCGCGGGGAGACTTAACAATGAGCAGTTCTTC.